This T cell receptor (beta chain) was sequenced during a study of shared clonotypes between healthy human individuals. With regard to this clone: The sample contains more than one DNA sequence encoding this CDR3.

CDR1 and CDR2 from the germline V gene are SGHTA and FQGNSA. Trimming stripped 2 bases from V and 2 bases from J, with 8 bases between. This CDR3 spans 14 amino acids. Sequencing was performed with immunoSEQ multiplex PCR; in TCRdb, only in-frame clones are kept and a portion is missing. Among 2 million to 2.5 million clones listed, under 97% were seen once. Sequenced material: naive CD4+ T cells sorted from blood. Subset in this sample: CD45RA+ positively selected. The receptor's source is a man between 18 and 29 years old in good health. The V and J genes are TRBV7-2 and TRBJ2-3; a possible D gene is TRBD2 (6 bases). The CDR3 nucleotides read TGTGCCAGCAGCTTAACGGGAGTCACAGATACGCAGTATTTT. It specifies CASSLTGVTDTQYF.